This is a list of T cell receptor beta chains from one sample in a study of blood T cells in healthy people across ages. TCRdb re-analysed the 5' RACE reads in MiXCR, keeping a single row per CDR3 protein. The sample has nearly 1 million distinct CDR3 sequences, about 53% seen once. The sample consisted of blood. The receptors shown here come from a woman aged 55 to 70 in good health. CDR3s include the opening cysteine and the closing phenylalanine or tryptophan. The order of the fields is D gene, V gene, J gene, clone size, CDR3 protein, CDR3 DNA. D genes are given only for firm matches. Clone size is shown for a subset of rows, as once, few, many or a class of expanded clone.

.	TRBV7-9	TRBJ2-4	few	CASSLLQGLAKNIQYF	TGTGCCAGCAGCTTATTGCAGGGATTAGCCAAAAACATTCAGTACTTC
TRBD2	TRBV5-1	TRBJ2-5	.	CASSDAAGDQETQYF	TGCGCCAGCAGCGACGCAGCGGGAGACCAAGAGACCCAGTACTTC
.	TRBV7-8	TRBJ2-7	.	CASSLASGWDEQYF	TGTGCCAGCAGCTTAGCATCCGGTTGGGACGAGCAGTACTTC
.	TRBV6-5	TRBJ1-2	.	CASSYRVNYGYTF	TGTGCCAGCAGTTATAGGGTTAACTATGGCTACACCTTC
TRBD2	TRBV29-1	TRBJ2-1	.	CSVQKAGFEQFF	TGCAGCGTGCAAAAAGCGGGATTTGAGCAGTTCTTC
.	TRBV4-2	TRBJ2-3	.	CAGSDNTADTQYF	TGTGCCGGCAGCGACAATACTGCGGATACGCAGTATTTT
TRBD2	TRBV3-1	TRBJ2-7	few	CASSQAVLAGYEQYF	TGTGCCAGCAGCCAAGCGGTCCTAGCGGGGTACGAGCAGTACTTC
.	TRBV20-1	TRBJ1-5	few	CSAPGAGPGRPQHF	TGCAGTGCTCCCGGGGCAGGACCCGGTCGGCCCCAGCATTTT
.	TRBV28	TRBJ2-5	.	CASSYSSDKPQETQYF	TGTGCCAGCAGTTACTCTTCGGACAAACCCCAAGAGACCCAGTACTTC
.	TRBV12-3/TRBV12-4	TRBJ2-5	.	CASSPMGKANEQYF	TGTGCCAGCAGCCCCATGGGGAAGGCGAATGAGCAGTACTTC
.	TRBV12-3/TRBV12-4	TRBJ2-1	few	CASGVGYEQFF	TGTGCCAGCGGCGTGGGTTATGAGCAGTTCTTC
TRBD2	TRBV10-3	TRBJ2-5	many	CATASGQETQYF	TGTGCCACAGCTAGCGGACAAGAGACCCAGTACTTC
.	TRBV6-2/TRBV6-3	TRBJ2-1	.	CASNLGSYNEQFF	TGTGCCAGTAATTTAGGATCCTACAATGAGCAGTTCTTC
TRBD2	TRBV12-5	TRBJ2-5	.	CASGTLGRVGETQYF	TGTGCTAGTGGGACCTTGGGGAGGGTAGGCGAGACCCAGTACTTC
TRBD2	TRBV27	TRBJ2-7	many	CASSPGGDEQYF	TGTGCCAGCAGCCCGGGGGGGGACGAGCAGTACTTC
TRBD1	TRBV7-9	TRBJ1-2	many	CASSPRQGYGYTF	TGTGCCAGCAGCCCGAGACAGGGGTATGGCTACACCTTC
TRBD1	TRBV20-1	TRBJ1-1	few	CSAPTDRANAEAFF	TGCAGTGCTCCTACTGACAGGGCGAACGCTGAAGCTTTCTTT
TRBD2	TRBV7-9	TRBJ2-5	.	CASSSGTSALGQYF	TGTGCCAGCAGCTCCGGGACTAGCGCGCTCGGGCAGTACTTC
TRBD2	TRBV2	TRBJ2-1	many	CASWDGGRNEQFF	TGTGCCAGCTGGGACGGGGGGAGGAATGAGCAGTTCTTC
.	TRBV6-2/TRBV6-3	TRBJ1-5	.	CASSSQLPNQPQHF	TGTGCCAGCAGTTCTCAGCTTCCCAATCAGCCCCAGCATTTT
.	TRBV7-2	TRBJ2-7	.	CASSPIPRYEQYF	TGTGCCAGCAGCCCCATACCTAGGTACGAGCAGTACTTC
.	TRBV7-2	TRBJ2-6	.	CASRTTGSSGANVLTF	TGTGCCAGCAGGACCACAGGGAGCTCTGGGGCCAACGTCCTGACTTTC
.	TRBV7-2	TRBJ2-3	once	CAGSLGGRVAVDTQYF	TGTGCCGGCAGCTTAGGGGGGCGGGTGGCAGTCGATACGCAGTATTTT
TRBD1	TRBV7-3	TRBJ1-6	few	CASSRIEGDRGESPLHF	TGTGCCAGCAGCCGAATCGAGGGGGACAGGGGGGAATCACCCCTCCACTTT
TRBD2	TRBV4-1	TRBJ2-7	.	CASRQGRVGATYEQYF	TGCGCCAGCAGGCAAGGGAGGGTAGGGGCCACCTACGAGCAGTACTTC
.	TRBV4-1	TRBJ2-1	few	CASSQRASALGNEQFF	TGCGCCAGCAGCCAACGAGCGTCGGCCTTGGGAAATGAGCAGTTCTTC
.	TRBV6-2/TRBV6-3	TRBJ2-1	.	CASSYSPGDWSYNEQFF	TGTGCCAGCAGTTACTCTCCCGGGGATTGGTCCTACAATGAGCAGTTCTTC
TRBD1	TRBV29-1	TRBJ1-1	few	CSGKTGGLNTEAFF	TGCAGCGGCAAAACAGGGGGCTTGAACACTGAAGCTTTCTTT
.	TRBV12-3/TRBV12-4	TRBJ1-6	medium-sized	CASSLHPKNSPLHF	TGTGCCAGCAGTTTACATCCGAAGAATTCACCCCTCCACTTT
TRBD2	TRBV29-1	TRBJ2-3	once	CSVAGVWGTDTQYF	TGCAGCGTAGCGGGAGTTTGGGGCACAGATACGCAGTATTTT
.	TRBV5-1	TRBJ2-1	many	CASSLGSTEQFF	TGCGCCAGCAGCCTAGGGAGCACTGAGCAGTTCTTC
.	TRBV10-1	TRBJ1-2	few	CASSEAANYGYTF	TGCGCCAGCAGTGAGGCAGCAAACTATGGCTACACCTTC
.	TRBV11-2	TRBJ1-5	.	CASSVTPDSNQPQHF	TGTGCCAGCAGCGTTACCCCAGATAGCAATCAGCCCCAGCATTTT
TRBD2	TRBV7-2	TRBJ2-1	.	CASRLLGSGSGYEQFF	TGTGCCAGCAGACTCCTCGGTAGCGGGAGCGGATATGAGCAGTTCTTC
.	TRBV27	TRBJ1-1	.	CASSLYQGNTEAFF	TGTGCCAGCAGTTTATACCAGGGGAACACTGAAGCTTTCTTT
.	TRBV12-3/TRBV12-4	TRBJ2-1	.	CASSLKSGPIEQFF	TGTGCCAGCAGTCTAAAGTCGGGCCCCATTGAGCAGTTCTTC
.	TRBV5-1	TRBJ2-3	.	CASSPWQESTDTQYF	TGCGCCAGCAGCCCCTGGCAGGAGAGCACAGATACGCAGTATTTT
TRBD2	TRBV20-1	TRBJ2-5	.	CSASWASGKKETQYF	TGCAGTGCTAGTTGGGCTAGCGGGAAGAAAGAGACCCAGTACTTC
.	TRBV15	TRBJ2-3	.	CATSRIAVGADTQYF	TGTGCCACCAGCAGAATCGCTGTAGGGGCAGATACGCAGTATTTT
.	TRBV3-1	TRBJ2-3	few	CASSQTRGGSTDTQYF	TGTGCCAGCAGCCAGACTCGAGGGGGTAGCACAGATACGCAGTATTTT
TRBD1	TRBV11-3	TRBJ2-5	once	CASSYRDREGETQYF	TGTGCCAGCAGCTACCGGGACAGGGAGGGGGAGACCCAGTACTTC
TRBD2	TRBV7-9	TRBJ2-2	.	CASSSLAGLTGELFF	TGTGCCAGCAGCTCGCTAGCGGGATTAACCGGGGAGCTGTTTTTT
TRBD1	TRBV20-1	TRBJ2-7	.	CSASWGQTYEQYF	TGCAGTGCTAGTTGGGGACAGACCTACGAGCAGTACTTC
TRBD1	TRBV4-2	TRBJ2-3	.	CASSQDLGTASTDTQYF	TGTGCCAGCAGCCAAGACCTCGGGACAGCTAGCACAGATACGCAGTATTTT
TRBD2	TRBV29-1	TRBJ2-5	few	CSVWGGKETQYF	TGCAGCGTTTGGGGGGGGAAAGAGACCCAGTACTTC
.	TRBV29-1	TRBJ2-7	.	CSVLQGSSGEQYF	TGCAGCGTTCTTCAGGGATCTTCGGGCGAGCAGTACTTC
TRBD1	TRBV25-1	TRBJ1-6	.	CASSEYSTGQHKSPLHF	TGTGCCAGCAGTGAATATAGTACGGGACAGCACAAATCACCCCTCCACTTT
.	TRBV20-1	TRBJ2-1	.	CSASEGRGEGEQFF	TGCAGTGCTAGTGAGGGTCGAGGGGAAGGCGAGCAGTTCTTC